The sequence of this T cell receptor beta chain was determined in a study of brain T cells in children with intractable seizures. Study outcomes and limitations: HCMV serostatus was not known, and viral specificity came from CDR3 similarity only.

Trimming pared 3 bases from V and 6 bases from J, leaving 14 bases between. Germline values: CDR1 SQVTM, CDR2 ANQGSEA. The CDR3 consists of 13 residues. On this clone: The target antigen is unknown.

Time point meaning: blood from clinic visit 5 months post-surgery; TSC patient then seizure free. Only cases whose brain tissue showed the highest T cell transcript signatures were sequenced. Pre-surgery treatment included at least one anti-epileptic drug. Data came from immunoSEQ multiplex PCR; TCRdb stores just in-frame clones and leaves some out. Found here are around 340,000 clones, about 94% of them singletons; the top ten hold under 7%. Sequenced here: peripheral blood, sampled roughly 5 months after surgery. J is TRBJ1-2 and V is TRBV29-1; D is uncertain. The clonotype comes from a boy in the first two years of life with tuberous sclerosis and intractable seizures. CDR3 in amino acids: CSVEEYLMDGYTF. CDR3 in DNA: TGCAGCGTTGAGGAATACCTTATGGATGGCTACACCTTC.